The present T cell receptor (beta chain) was sequenced within a study of blood T cell repertoires in COVID-19. TCRdb's table, derived via immunoSEQ multiplex PCR, lists solely in-frame clones and lacks some. The table includes some 150,000 clones, around 83% detected once. The germline V gene encodes CDR1 SGHDT and CDR2 YYEEEE. The CDR3 length is 15 residues. Trimming cost V 3 bases and J 3 bases; bases outside gene matches: 4. The chain uses TRBV5-6 and TRBJ1-5; 9 positions match TRBD1. This clonotype was obtained from a middle-aged man who had recovered from COVID-19. Sequencing was performed on PBMCs or T cells enriched from blood (not recorded which). The CDR3, as DNA: TGTGCCAGCAGCTGGGGGACAGGGCCCAATCAGCCCCAGCATTTT. It is translated as CASSWGTGPNQPQHF. The entire variable domain, with the rest obtained from reference TRBV5-6 and TRBJ1-5, is as follows: DAGVTQSPTHLIKTRGQQVTLRCSPKSGHDTVSWYQQALGQGPQFIFQYYEEEERQRGNFPDRFSGHQFPNYSSELNVNALLLGDSALYLCASSWGTGPNQPQHFGDGTRLSIL.